What follows are 10 T cell receptor beta chains derived from one specimen sequenced in a study of cytomegalovirus exposure and HLA in healthy donors. The PCR used 60 Vbeta and 13 Jbeta primers. Produced via immunoSEQ multiplex PCR; TCRdb's table is partial and in-frame only. This table holds under 300,000 clones, 81% found once. Sequenced sample: PBMCs. These receptor sequences come from a woman aged 55 to 70 in good health and CMV-seropositive.

This chain uses TRBV5-6 with TRBJ2-1; perhaps TRBD2 as D (6 bases). This CDR3 comprises 14 residues. CDR1 and CDR2 from the germline V gene are SGHDT and YYEEEE. V was shortened by 4 bases and J by 4 bases, with 12 bases between the two germline ends. For the CDR3, the DNA is TGTGCCAGCAGCGGAACGACTAGGTACAATGAGCAGTTCTTC. Protein sequence: CASSGTTRYNEQFF.

Here the CDR3 DNA reads TGTGCCACCAGCCAAAAACTACAGGAGCGCTATGGCTACACCTTC. It codes for CATSQKLQERYGYTF. The chain joins TRBV15 to TRBJ1-2; maybe TRBD1 (5 bases). The V gene's germline CDR1 is LNHNV and CDR2 YYDKDF (reference sequence). The CDR3 totals 15 residues. Trimming removed 5 bases from V and 4 bases from J, with 17 bases in between.

In this sample, this clone turned up a few times. The chain has TRBV28 and TRBJ2-6; no definite D call. The CDR3 length is 14 residues. Germline values: CDR1 MDHEN, CDR2 SYDVKM. V lost 7 bases to trimming and J lost 1 base, with 8 bases between them. For the CDR3, the DNA is TGTGCCAGCAACTTGTTGTCTGGGGCCAACGTCCTGACTTTC. This codes for CASNLLSGANVLTF.

V gene TRBV7-9 combines with J gene TRBJ1-2; weak D call: TRBD1 (5 bases). Trimming took 2 bases from V and 5 from J, leaving 9 bases between them. Germline values: CDR1 SEHNR, CDR2 FQNEAQ (reference sequence). The CDR3 is 13 amino acids. CDR3 nucleotide sequence: TGTGCCAGCAGCTTACAGGGTTTGTATGGCTACACCTTC. Amino acids: CASSLQGLYGYTF.

The V call is TRBV6-1, the J call TRBJ1-1; weak D call: TRBD1 (6 bases). Germline values: CDR1 MNHNS, CDR2 SASEGT. The V and J ends lost 5 bases and 5 bases respectively, with 12 bases between them. The CDR3 extends over 13 amino acids. The CDR3 DNA sequence: TGTGCCAGCAGTCAGGGGAGGGGAACTGAAGCTTTCTTT. This translates into CASSQGRGTEAFF.

The chain carries TRBV10-3 and TRBJ2-7, with 8 bases identical to TRBD1. The CDR3 has 17 residues. Germline assignment: CDR1 ENHRY and CDR2 SYGVKD. With V trimmed by 0 bases and J by 1 base, 8 bases remained unmatched. The CDR3 loop reads CAISESTGTGPSYEQYF. The DNA of the CDR3 is TGTGCCATCAGTGAGTCCACCGGGACAGGTCCTTCCTACGAGCAGTACTTC.

The gene calls are TRBV18 and TRBJ2-7; 10 bases align to TRBD2. Trimming at V came to 3 bases and at J to 6 bases, leaving 5 bases not matched to a gene. Looked up from germline, CDR1 is KGHSH and CDR2 is LQKENI. The CDR3 runs 14 residues. This CDR3 is CASSPGLASREQYF. The DNA for the CDR3 is TGTGCCAGCTCACCGGGACTAGCGAGTCGCGAGCAGTACTTC.

The chain has TRBV9 and TRBJ2-2, with D perhaps matching TRBD1 (5 bases). CDR1 is SGDLS, CDR2 YYNGEE, per germline. The CDR3 covers 20 residues. Trimming stripped 4 bases from V and 3 bases from J, with 28 bases between. The CDR3 reads CASSTPQSDSLKTYTGELFF. As DNA, the CDR3 is TGTGCCAGCAGCACCCCTCAATCTGACAGCCTAAAAACCTACACCGGGGAGCTGTTTTTT.

The count of this clone is one. V usage is TRBV11-1 and J usage is TRBJ1-1; D is ambiguous. The CDR3 is 13 residues long. CDR1 SGHAT and CDR2 FQDESV come from the germline V gene (reference sequence). V was pared by 3 bases and J by 6 bases, with 11 bases between. The DNA of the CDR3 is TGTGCCAGCAGCTTGGTGCCAGTCGCTGAAGCTTTCTTT. Translation: CASSLVPVAEAFF.

The gene calls are TRBV27 and TRBJ2-3; the D gene is possibly TRBD2 (6 bases). Germline assignment: CDR1 MNHEY and CDR2 SMNVEV (reference sequence). V dropped 4 bases and J dropped 0 bases, with 11 bases sitting between them. The CDR3 loop spans 15 amino acids. The CDR3 sequence is CASSWGVSSTDTQYF. The CDR3 coding sequence is TGTGCCAGCAGTTGGGGGGTATCTAGCACAGATACGCAGTATTTT.